These 21 T cell receptor beta chains were all obtained from the same sample, sequenced in a study of blood T cell repertoires in COVID-19. Profiling relied on immunoSEQ multiplex PCR, and the TCRdb table lists in-frame clones only, not all of them. This repertoire shows under 450,000 clones, approximately 89% found once; its top ten account for over 9.5%. Sequenced sample: peripheral blood. The receptors come from a woman aged 45-60 years with COVID-19, enrolled during active disease.

V and J are TRBV7-9 and TRBJ1-2; D is unresolved. Germline V lookup: CDR1 SEHNR, CDR2 FQNEAQ (reference sequence). Trimming shortened V by 3 bases and J by 5 bases, and 19 bases separated the two germline ends. The CDR3 spans 16 residues. The DNA for the CDR3 is TGTGCCAGCAGCTTTGGTTCTCAGGCCGGAGGTTATGGCTACACCTTC. This sequence encodes CASSFGSQAGGYGYTF.

CDR3 bases: TGTGCCAGCTCACCTCAGGGGGAAAGGGATGAAAAACTGTTTTTT. Its translation: CASSPQGERDEKLFF. The chain recombines TRBV18 with TRBJ1-4; 7 bases line up with TRBD1. V trimming: 3 bases; J trimming: 6 bases; junction bases outside the gene matches: 7. The CDR3 length is 15 residues. Germline lookup yields CDR1 KGHSH and CDR2 LQKENI.

The chain carries TRBV21-1 and TRBJ2-1; no check of the table's D call, TRBD2, against the DNA was made. TRBV21-1 is termed a pseudogene. The CDR3 consists of 11 residues. The CDR3 reads CASSKGDEQFF. CDR3 coding DNA: TGTGCCAGCAGCAAAGGCGATGAGCAGTTCTTC.

This chain uses TRBV5-1 with TRBJ2-1, with D possibly TRBD2 on 6 matching bases. Germline assignment: CDR1 SGHRS and CDR2 YFSETQ. Trimming stripped 4 bases from V and 10 bases from J, with 12 bases between. The CDR3 consists of 12 residues. Here the CDR3 DNA reads TGCGCCAGCAGCCCCTCGGCGGGAGAGCAGTTCTTC. This encodes CASSPSAGEQFF.

This clone has a handful of counts. The chain employs TRBV7-2 and TRBJ2-7; 7 bases match TRBD1. Per the germline V gene, CDR1 is SGHTA and CDR2 is FQGNSA. The CDR3 loop spans 14 amino acids. Unmatched junction bases numbered 11, after V lost 5 bases and J lost 7 bases. CDR3 sequence reads: CASSPTTGSREQYF. In nucleotides, the CDR3 is TGTGCCAGCAGCCCGACGACAGGGAGCAGGGAGCAGTACTTC.

This clone was seen just once. The chain combines TRBV20-1 with TRBJ2-3; unclear D gene. V lost 7 bases and J 4 bases, leaving 9 bases between the germline ends. Germline loops: CDR1 DFQATT, CDR2 SNEGSKA (reference sequence). The CDR3 is made up of 11 amino acids. This chain's CDR3 is CSVPYPDTQYF. The CDR3 DNA sequence: TGCAGTGTTCCCTACCCAGATACGCAGTATTTT.

The chain combines TRBV24-1 with TRBJ2-7; 8 positions agree with TRBD1. The CDR3 runs 14 residues. V lost 3 bases and J lost 6; bases outside the gene matches: 6. Germline CDR1 KGHDR, CDR2 SFDVKD. The CDR3 is CATSDGGRGPEQYF. The CDR3 DNA reads TGTGCCACCAGTGATGGCGGCAGGGGGCCCGAGCAGTACTTC.

The chain recombines TRBV19 with TRBJ1-2; D uncertain. The V end was cut by 4 bases, the J end by 4 bases, with 13 bases between. The CDR3 spans 14 residues. The germline gives CDR1 LNHDA, CDR2 SQIVND (reference sequence). The CDR3 reads CASSTLRGGYGYTF. The CDR3 nucleotides read TGTGCCAGTAGTACCCTTCGGGGTGGCTATGGCTACACCTTC.

The V and J genes are TRBV19 and TRBJ1-5, with D perhaps matching TRBD1 (5 bases). The V gene's germline CDR1 is LNHDA and CDR2 SQIVND (reference sequence). The CDR3 length is 17 residues. The ends were cut back, 7 bases at V and 0 bases at J, with 19 bases in the middle. Here the CDR3 DNA reads TGTGCCAGTATTACAGGACACGGGTCATATAGCAATCAGCCCCAGCATTTT. Translating it yields CASITGHGSYSNQPQHF.

The chain carries TRBV2 and TRBJ2-1; D gene ambiguous. The CDR3 has 12 amino acids. Trimming cost V 6 bases and J 8 bases, with 11 bases left between them. Per germline, CDR1 SNHLY and CDR2 FYNNEI. As DNA, the CDR3 is TGTGCCAGCAGCTCTACAGTTGATGAGCAGTTCTTC. Protein sequence: CASSSTVDEQFF. The entire variable domain, with the rest obtained from reference TRBV2 and TRBJ2-1, is as follows: EPEVTQTPSHQVTQMGQEVILRCVPISNHLYFYWYRQILGQKVEFLVSFYNNEISEKSEIFDDQFSVERPDGSNFTLKIRSTKLEDSAMYFCASSSTVDEQFFGPGTRLTVL.

The V and J genes are TRBV5-5 and TRBJ2-5; 8 bases align to TRBD1. V shed 2 bases and J 4 bases; nucleotides not matched to a gene: 7. Germline CDR1 SGHKS, CDR2 YYEKEE (reference sequence). The CDR3 consists of 15 residues. The CDR3 DNA is TGTGCCAGCAGCTTTGCTCATGGACAGGGAGAGACCCAGTACTTC. Its translation is CASSFAHGQGETQYF.

The CDR3 nucleotides read TGCGCCAGCAGCCCCGGACAGGCCGGAGGTAATTCACCCCTCCACTTT. Translation: CASSPGQAGGNSPLHF. The gene calls are TRBV5-1 and TRBJ1-6, with 7 bases matching TRBD1. CDR1 SGHRS and CDR2 YFSETQ come from the germline V gene. The CDR3 runs to 16 residues. Trimming removed 4 bases from V and 6 bases from J; junction bases left unmatched: 10.

The chain links TRBV18 to TRBJ2-2; 7 positions match TRBD1. CDR3 length: 18 amino acids. Germline CDR1 is KGHSH and CDR2 is LQKENI. Trimming removed 5 bases from V and 2 bases from J; junction bases left unmatched: 14. The CDR3 sequence: CASSSKSPGQPNTGELFF. The CDR3 coding sequence is TGTGCCAGCTCATCAAAATCTCCGGGACAGCCAAACACCGGGGAGCTGTTTTTT.

The rearrangement links TRBV5-1 to TRBJ2-3; the D gene is possibly TRBD2 (6 bases). The V and J ends lost 3 bases and 3 bases respectively, with 14 bases between them. The CDR3 contains 15 residues. Per germline, CDR1 SGHRS and CDR2 YFSETQ. The CDR3 nucleotides read TGCGCCAGCAGCTCCGGGCCTCGGGAGACAGATACGCAGTATTTT. Residues: CASSSGPRETDTQYF.

In nucleotides, the CDR3 is TGTGCCTGGAGTGTAACGGGGGCTGGGGCCAACGTCCTGACTTTC. It specifies CAWSVTGAGANVLTF. The chain uses TRBV30 and TRBJ2-6; a weak D match, TRBD2 (6 bases). The V end lost 0 bases, the J end lost 2 bases, and 8 bases lay between the germline ends. The germline V gene has CDR1 GTSNPN and CDR2 SVGIG (reference sequence). CDR3 length: 15 amino acids.

The chain joins TRBV27 to TRBJ2-3; the D gene is possibly TRBD2 (6 bases). Germline V gives CDR1 MNHEY, CDR2 SMNVEV (reference sequence). V was clipped by 7 bases and J by 8 bases, with 10 bases between them. The CDR3 is 11 residues long. CDR3 amino acids: CASNTAGTQYF. CDR3 bases: TGTGCCAGCAACACAGCGGGTACGCAGTATTTT.

The chain carries TRBV5-1 and TRBJ2-6; 8 bases are shared with TRBD1. CDR1 is SGHRS, CDR2 YFSETQ, per germline. With 0 bases clipped from V and 4 bases from J, the junction kept 12 bases outside the gene matches. The CDR3 runs to 19 residues. The CDR3: CASSLDGGTGSGGANVLTF. CDR3 coding DNA: TGCGCCAGCAGCTTGGACGGTGGGACAGGTTCTGGGGGGGCCAACGTCCTGACTTTC. Full variable domain (outside the CDR3, taken from reference TRBV5-1 and TRBJ2-6): KAGVTQTPRYLIKTRGQQVTLSCSPISGHRSVSWYQQTPGQGLQFLFEYFSETQRNKGNFPGRFSGRQFSNSRSEMNVSTLELGDSALYLCASSLDGGTGSGGANVLTFGAGSRLTVL.

The J gene is TRBJ2-5, the V gene TRBV7-2, with a tentative D call TRBD2 (6 bases). Trimming took off 5 bases at V and 1 base at J, with 14 bases between the two ends. This CDR3 has 15 residues. Germline-derived CDR1 and CDR2 are SGHTA and FQGNSA. CDR3 loop: CASSVAPGAQETQYF. For the CDR3, the DNA is TGTGCCAGCAGCGTCGCTCCGGGAGCCCAAGAGACCCAGTACTTC.

This chain connects TRBV6-5 to TRBJ2-3, with TRBD2 as a possible D gene (7 bases). Trimming pared 7 bases from V and 10 bases from J, leaving 24 bases between. Per the germline V gene, CDR1 is MNHEY and CDR2 is SVGAGI. The CDR3 covers 15 residues. The CDR3 nucleotides read TGTGCCAGCACTGCCCTGGAGGGGGGGCTTGGCTCGCAGTATTTT. Translating gives CASTALEGGLGSQYF.

The chain is built from TRBV30 and TRBJ1-2, with 8 bases that match TRBD1. This CDR3 has 12 residues. Per germline, CDR1 GTSNPN and CDR2 SVGIG (reference sequence). J was trimmed by 3 bases and V by 7 bases; bases with no gene match: 4. The CDR3 region is CAFQGADYGYTF. DNA for the CDR3: TGTGCCTTCCAGGGGGCGGACTATGGCTACACCTTC.

CDR3 sequence reads: CASSISDTDPEQYF. DNA of the CDR3: TGTGCCAGTAGTATTTCCGATACAGATCCCGAGCAGTACTTC. This chain connects TRBV19 to TRBJ2-7, with unresolved D. The V gene lost 3 bases and the J gene lost 6 bases, with 15 bases spanning the gap. Germline V lookup: CDR1 LNHDA, CDR2 SQIVND (reference sequence). The CDR3 is 14 residues long.